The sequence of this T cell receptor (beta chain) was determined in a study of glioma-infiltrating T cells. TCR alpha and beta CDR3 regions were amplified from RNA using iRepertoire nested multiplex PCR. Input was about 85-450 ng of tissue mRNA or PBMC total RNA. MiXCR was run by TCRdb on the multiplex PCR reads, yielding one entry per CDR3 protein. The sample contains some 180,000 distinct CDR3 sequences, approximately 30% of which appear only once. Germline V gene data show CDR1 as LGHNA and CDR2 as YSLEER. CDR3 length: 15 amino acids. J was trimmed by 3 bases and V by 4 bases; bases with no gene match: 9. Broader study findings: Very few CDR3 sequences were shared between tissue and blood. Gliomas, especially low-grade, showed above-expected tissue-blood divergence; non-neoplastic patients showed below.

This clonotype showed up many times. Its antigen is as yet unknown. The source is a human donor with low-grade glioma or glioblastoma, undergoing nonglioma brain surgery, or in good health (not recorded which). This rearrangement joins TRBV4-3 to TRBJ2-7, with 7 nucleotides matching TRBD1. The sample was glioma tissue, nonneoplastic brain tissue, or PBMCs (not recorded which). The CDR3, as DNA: TGCGCCAGCAGCCCAAGCTACAGGGGCAACTACGAGCAGTACTTC. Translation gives CASSPSYRGNYEQYF.